The 24 T cell receptor beta chains reported below all come from one sample, sequenced in a study of blood T cell repertoires in COVID-19. Assay used: immunoSEQ multiplex PCR; TCRdb lists only in-frame clones, some missing. The sample carries 110,000 or so clones, under 90% recorded once. Sample: peripheral blood. Receptor source: an elderly man with acute or convalescent COVID-19.

V usage is TRBV9 and J usage is TRBJ1-1; D gene uncertain. Trimming took 0 bases from V and 1 from J, leaving 7 bases between them. The CDR3 loop spans 14 amino acids. CDR1 SGDLS and CDR2 YYNGEE come from the germline V gene. The CDR3 region is CASSVDRANTEAFF. CDR3 bases: TGTGCCAGCAGCGTAGACCGAGCGAACACTGAAGCTTTCTTT.

This chain links TRBV10-3 with TRBJ2-2; 8 bases fit TRBD2. CDR3 length equals 16 residues. V lost 6 bases and J lost 0; bases outside the gene matches: 6. In germline, CDR1 is ENHRY, CDR2 SYGVKD. The CDR3: CAISSGLAANTGELFF. CDR3 DNA: TGTGCCATCAGCAGTGGACTAGCCGCGAACACCGGGGAGCTGTTTTTT.

The V and J genes are TRBV30 and TRBJ1-2; D call uncertain. CDR3 length: 10 residues. V lost 8 bases, J lost 6 bases, and 10 bases lay in between. Germline V gives CDR1 GTSNPN, CDR2 SVGIG (reference sequence). This CDR3 reads CAEGRHGYTF. The CDR3 DNA is TGTGCCGAGGGCCGGCATGGCTACACCTTC. Full variable domain (missing parts from reference TRBV30 and TRBJ1-2): SQTIHQWPATLVQPVGSPLSLECTVEGTSNPNLYWYRQAAGRGLQLLFYSVGIGQISSEVPQNLSASRPQDRQFILSSKKLLLSDSGFYLCAEGRHGYTFGSGTRLTVV.

The chain recombines TRBV9 with TRBJ1-2, with 8 bases lining up with TRBD1. The V gene end was trimmed by 0 bases and the J gene end by 4 bases; junction bases not matched to a gene: 2. CDR1 is SGDLS, CDR2 YYNGEE, per germline. The CDR3 consists of 14 residues. The CDR3 coding sequence is TGTGCCAGCAGCGTAGCCACAGGGGGCTATGGCTACACCTTC. Translated, it gives CASSVATGGYGYTF.

This chain connects TRBV11-2 to TRBJ1-5; perhaps TRBD1 as D (6 bases). V gave up 5 bases and J gave up 2 bases, with 7 bases separating them. From germline, CDR1 is SGHAT and CDR2 FQNNGV. This CDR3 comprises 13 residues. The CDR3 sequence: CASSRTGNQPQHF. The CDR3 region has the DNA TGTGCCAGCAGCAGGACAGGCAATCAGCCCCAGCATTTT.

J is TRBJ2-6 and V is TRBV24-1; perhaps TRBD1 as D (6 bases). Germline assignment: CDR1 KGHDR and CDR2 SFDVKD. The V end lost 7 bases, the J end lost 4 bases, and 16 bases lay between the germline ends. The CDR3 is 16 amino acids. The CDR3 coding sequence is TGTGCCACCAGCGACTCCCGGACAGCCGGGGCCAACGTCCTGACTTTC. Translated, it gives CATSDSRTAGANVLTF.

The chain couples TRBV5-1 to TRBJ1-2; D perhaps matches TRBD1 (6 bases). The length of the CDR3 is 17 residues. V lost 0 bases and J 0 bases, leaving 15 bases between the germline ends. Per the germline V gene, CDR1 is SGHRS and CDR2 is YFSETQ. CDR3 DNA sequence: TGCGCCAGCAGCTTGGTCCAACAGGGAAGTGCTAACTATGGCTACACCTTC. Its protein is CASSLVQQGSANYGYTF.

CDR3 loop: CAGAGVESPLHF. The DNA for the CDR3 is TGTGCCGGAGCAGGGGTTGAATCACCCCTCCACTTT. The chain uses TRBV15 and TRBJ1-6, with D maybe TRBD1 (6 bases). Between the trimmed V and J ends, which lost 11 bases and 10 bases, there was a span of 15 bases. The CDR3 extends over 12 amino acids. Germline V gives CDR1 LNHNV, CDR2 YYDKDF (reference sequence).

The chain joins TRBV5-1 to TRBJ2-1, with TRBD2 as a possible D gene (5 bases). The germline V and J ends were trimmed by 0 bases and 1 base, with 11 bases remaining between them. This CDR3 region has 16 residues. The V gene's germline CDR1 is SGHRS and CDR2 YFSETQ. CDR3 nucleotides: TGCGCCAGCAGCTTGGTTGCGGGCGCATCCTACAATGAGCAGTTCTTC. Protein: CASSLVAGASYNEQFF.

As to this clone: One junction end disagrees with the germline gene, perhaps due to a read error. This chain joins TRBV7-7 and TRBJ2-5, with a tentative D call TRBD2 (6 bases). The CDR3 is made up of 13 amino acids. Germline CDR1 is SSHAT and CDR2 is FNYEAQ (reference sequence). In DNA, the CDR3 is TGTGCTAGCAGCTTGGGAGCGGGCGAGACCCAGTACTTC. This gives the protein CASSLGAGETQYF.

The CDR3 sequence: CSVHLAGGGTDTQYF. The DNA for the CDR3 is TGCAGCGTGCACCTAGCGGGAGGAGGCACAGATACGCAGTATTTT. The chain carries TRBV29-1 and TRBJ2-3, with TRBD2 matching 11 bases. Germline CDR1 SQVTM, CDR2 ANQGSEA. Trimming at V came to 6 bases and at J to 1 base, leaving 6 bases not matched to a gene. The CDR3 sequence is 15 residues long.

The chain is built from TRBV3-1 (or the pseudogene TRBV3-2) and TRBJ1-2; D gene uncertain. Trimming took off 2 bases at V and 5 bases at J, with 6 bases between the two ends. CDR1 LGHDT and CDR2 YNNKEL come from the germline V gene (reference sequence). This CDR3 contains 12 residues. CDR3 nucleotide sequence: TGTGCCAGCAGCCAATGGCCTTATGGCTACACCTTC. Its translation: CASSQWPYGYTF.

The chain uses TRBV6-2 or TRBV6-3 and TRBJ2-3, with a possible D match to TRBD2 (6 bases). CDR3 length: 14 amino acids. Per germline, CDR1 MNHEY and CDR2 SVGEGT. V lost 5 bases to trimming and J lost 5 bases, with 14 bases between them. CDR3 protein: CASSTRLDLDTQYF. CDR3 bases: TGTGCCAGCAGTACCCGACTAGACCTAGATACGCAGTATTTT.

This clone was observed a single time. The V and J genes are TRBV4-2 and TRBJ2-1, with TRBD2 matching 10 bases. CDR3 size: 15 residues. V dropped 4 bases and J dropped 5; count of bases not matched to a gene: 5. Germline loops: CDR1 LGHNA, CDR2 YNFKEQ. The CDR3 DNA follows: TGTGCCAGCAGCCCCCGGACTAGCGGAGACAATGAGCAGTTCTTC. Its protein is CASSPRTSGDNEQFF.

The chain has TRBV4-1 and TRBJ1-6, with D possibly TRBD1 on 5 matching bases. Trimming stripped 4 bases from V and 10 bases from J, with 23 bases between. This CDR3 contains 17 residues. Looked up from germline, CDR1 is MGHRA and CDR2 is YSYEKL. The CDR3 DNA sequence: TGCGCCAGCAGCCCCGGGACGCTCTCCGACGGGAGGTCACCCCTCCACTTT. Protein product: CASSPGTLSDGRSPLHF.

This clone was seen only once. The genes are TRBV7-2 and TRBJ2-1; 9 bases fit TRBD2. Germline lookup yields CDR1 SGHTA and CDR2 FQGNSA. With V trimmed by 7 bases and J by 15 bases, 10 bases remained unmatched. The CDR3 extends over 12 amino acids. The CDR3 DNA is TGTGCCAGCAACGATCCGGGACTAGCTGTGTTCTTC. It yields the protein CASNDPGLAVFF.

The sample holds one count of this clone. This chain uses TRBV3-1 (or the pseudogene TRBV3-2) with TRBJ1-1; a weak D match, TRBD1 (6 bases). Germline lookup yields CDR1 LGHDT and CDR2 YNNKEL (reference sequence). This CDR3 spans 14 amino acids. V was cut by 3 bases and J by 7 bases, with 15 bases left in between. CDR3 in DNA: TGTGCCAGCAGCCAGCCCGGTCCGGGACATGAAGCTTTCTTT. The encoded protein is CASSQPGPGHEAFF.

The rearrangement uses TRBV5-1 and TRBJ1-2; TRBD1 might be the D (6 bases). Trimming took off 0 bases at V and 7 bases at J, with 19 bases between the two ends. This CDR3 region has 16 residues. CDR1 and CDR2 from the germline V gene are SGHRS and YFSETQ. The CDR3 nucleotides are TGCGCCAGCAGCTTGGCCACAGGGTATCGTCCTGGTGGCTACACCTTC. Translation gives CASSLATGYRPGGYTF.

The chain employs TRBV5-1 and TRBJ1-2, with D unresolved. Germline V gene lookup returns CDR1 SGHRS and CDR2 YFSETQ. The V gene lost 0 bases and the J gene lost 6 bases, with 12 bases spanning the gap. The CDR3 runs to 14 residues. CDR3 loop: CASSLVGSYDGYTF. The CDR3 coding sequence is TGCGCCAGCAGCTTGGTAGGGAGTTATGATGGCTACACCTTC.

The CDR3 region has the DNA TGTGCCAGCAGCCGGACCTCCGGGACTCCGACCGGGGAGCTGTTTTTT. Residues: CASSRTSGTPTGELFF. The chain uses TRBV6-2 or TRBV6-3 and TRBJ2-2; D is perhaps TRBD2 (6 bases). The CDR3 has 16 residues. CDR1 MNHEY and CDR2 SVGEGT come from the germline V gene. The V end was cut by 6 bases, the J end by 5 bases, with 19 bases between.

The V and J genes are TRBV28 and TRBJ2-7, with TRBD2 as a possible D gene (5 bases). The CDR3 totals 12 residues. Germline V gene data show CDR1 as MDHEN and CDR2 as SYDVKM. The V end was cut by 8 bases, the J end by 4 bases, with 12 bases between. The CDR3 DNA sequence: TGTGCCAGCCTAAACCGAGGGTACGAGCAGTACTTC. This codes for CASLNRGYEQYF.

The CDR3 DNA is TGTGCCACCAGTGACAGGCTCAGCACAGATACGCAGTATTTT. Translating it yields CATSDRLSTDTQYF. V and J are TRBV24-1 and TRBJ2-3, with D uncertain. The CDR3 is made up of 14 amino acids. From germline, CDR1 is KGHDR and CDR2 SFDVKD. With 4 bases removed from V and 0 bases from J, the gap between germline ends came to 7 bases.

In its sample, this clone was seen once. Germline and junction disagree at one end, which may indicate a read error. The chain has TRBV13 and TRBJ2-5, with TRBD1 matching over 7 bases. This CDR3 is 18 amino acids long. Germline CDR1 reads PRHDT; CDR2 reads FYEKMQ (reference sequence). CDR3 sequence: CASSPDFRDRLFQETLDF. The DNA for the CDR3 is TGTGCCAGCAGCCCAGATTTTCGGGACAGACTCTTCCAAGAGACCCTGGACTTC.

The chain links TRBV6-5 to TRBJ1-6; D gene unclear. Germline loops: CDR1 MNHEY, CDR2 SVGAGI. This CDR3 is 16 amino acids long. The germline V and J ends were trimmed by 2 bases and 9 bases, with 17 bases remaining between them. The CDR3 reads CASSYIFLGSGSPLHF. CDR3 coding DNA: TGTGCCAGCAGTTACATTTTTCTGGGGAGCGGTTCACCCCTCCACTTT.